Below are 30 T cell receptor beta chains sequenced from a single sample in a study of cytomegalovirus exposure and HLA in healthy donors. PCR primers comprised 60 Vbeta and 13 Jbeta primers. Profiling relied on immunoSEQ multiplex PCR, and the TCRdb table lists in-frame clones only, not all of them. The sample totals tens of thousands of clones. The specimen was PBMCs. Receptors were obtained from a man aged 45 to 65 in good health and CMV-seronegative.

As concerns this clone: This sample includes further DNA sequences coding for the same CDR3. The CDR3 here is CASSDRGYGYTF. CDR3 in DNA: TGTGCCAGCAGTGACAGGGGCTATGGCTACACCTTC. The gene calls are TRBV6-4 and TRBJ1-2, with a tentative D call TRBD1 (5 bases). Looked up from germline, CDR1 is MRHNA and CDR2 is SNTAGT. This CDR3 is 12 amino acids long. V was cut by 2 bases and J by 4 bases, with 5 bases left in between.

This rearrangement joins TRBV11-1 to TRBJ2-1; 10 positions agree with TRBD2. The CDR3 loop spans 19 amino acids. Looked up from germline, CDR1 is SGHAT and CDR2 is FQDESV (reference sequence). The V and J ends lost 5 bases and 5 bases, in that order; junction bases with no gene match: 18. The CDR3 loop is CASSPAPSSGGSGDNEQFF. As DNA, the CDR3 is TGTGCCAGCAGCCCAGCGCCTTCTAGCGGGGGATCGGGGGACAATGAGCAGTTCTTC.

The rearrangement links TRBV2 to TRBJ1-2, with D tentatively TRBD1 (5 bases). The germline gives CDR1 SNHLY, CDR2 FYNNEI. The CDR3 covers 14 residues. V shed 4 bases and J shed 4 bases, with 13 bases lying between them. The DNA for the CDR3 is TGTGCCAGCAGTGTGGGGGGAGCGGGCTATGGCTACACCTTC. Protein product: CASSVGGAGYGYTF.

The CDR3, as DNA: TGTGCCAGTAGTAGAGGACTAGGTTCTACAGATACGCAGTATTTT. This translates into CASSRGLGSTDTQYF. This chain links TRBV19 with TRBJ2-3; 7 nucleotides line up with TRBD2. Trimming took 4 bases from V and 3 from J; bases not matched to a gene: 7. CDR1 and CDR2 from the germline V gene are LNHDA and SQIVND (reference sequence). The CDR3 extends over 15 amino acids.

J is TRBJ1-1 and V is TRBV19; D gene uncertain. Germline-derived CDR1 and CDR2 are LNHDA and SQIVND (reference sequence). V shed 0 bases and J shed 1 base, with 15 bases lying between them. The CDR3 length is 17 residues. The CDR3 reads CASSIDLGEAANTEAFF. CDR3 nucleotide sequence: TGTGCCAGTAGTATAGATCTAGGTGAGGCGGCGAACACTGAAGCTTTCTTT. The whole variable domain, remainder taken from reference TRBV19 and TRBJ1-1, is DGGITQSPKYLFRKEGQNVTLSCEQNLNHDAMYWYRQDPGQGLRLIYYSQIVNDFQKGDIAEGYSVSREKKESFPLTVTSAQKNPTAFYLCASSIDLGEAANTEAFFGQGTRLTVV.

This sequence joins TRBV27 and TRBJ2-5; no clear D. V was trimmed by 4 bases and J by 5 bases, leaving 17 bases between them. This CDR3 region has 15 residues. Germline CDR1 reads MNHEY; CDR2 reads SMNVEV (reference sequence). Here the CDR3 DNA reads TGTGCCAGCAGTTCCCTAGGCAGCCCCGGGGAGACCCAGTACTTC. Translation gives CASSSLGSPGETQYF.

V and J are TRBV6-1 and TRBJ1-4; 11 nucleotides align to TRBD1. The CDR3 has 15 amino acids. The V and J ends lost 5 bases and 3 bases, in that order; junction bases with no gene match: 2. Germline assignment: CDR1 MNHNS and CDR2 SASEGT. CDR3 in DNA: TGTGCCAGCAGTCAGGGACAGGGGGCTAATGAAAAACTGTTTTTT. Protein: CASSQGQGANEKLFF.

The V gene is TRBV6-5, the J gene TRBJ1-2, with D perhaps matching TRBD1 (5 bases). Germline V CDR1 and CDR2: MNHEY, SVGAGI. CDR3 length: 15 amino acids. Trimming stripped 0 bases from V and 5 bases from J, with 13 bases between. The CDR3 DNA follows: TGTGCCAGCAGTTACTCCGGACAAGGAACATATGGCTACACCTTC. Translation gives CASSYSGQGTYGYTF.

V and J are TRBV19 and TRBJ2-1; the D gene is possibly TRBD2 (5 bases). Germline V gene lookup returns CDR1 LNHDA and CDR2 SQIVND (reference sequence). V lost 3 bases, J lost 9 bases, and 15 bases lay in between. The CDR3 loop spans 14 amino acids. The chain's CDR3 is CASSIRVSGGEQFF. The CDR3 DNA follows: TGTGCCAGTAGTATCCGGGTCAGCGGAGGTGAGCAGTTCTTC.

The chain recombines TRBV9 with TRBJ2-6; D is unresolved. Trimming left V 3 bases short and J 2 bases short, with 30 bases between. This CDR3 contains 22 residues. The germline V gene has CDR1 SGDLS and CDR2 YYNGEE. CDR3 amino acids: CASSARHLFERQLSTGANVLTF. The CDR3, as DNA: TGTGCCAGCAGCGCCCGGCACCTATTTGAGCGCCAATTATCGACTGGGGCCAACGTCCTGACTTTC.

The chain links TRBV7-2 to TRBJ1-6, with TRBD1 identical over 7 bases. The CDR3 has 15 residues. Germline CDR1 SGHTA, CDR2 FQGNSA. V was pared by 3 bases and J by 8 bases, with 7 bases of the junction left unmatched. The CDR3 loop reads CASSFYQGVDSPLHF. In DNA, the CDR3 is TGTGCCAGCAGCTTTTATCAGGGGGTGGATTCACCCCTCCACTTT.

This chain joins TRBV4-2 and TRBJ2-7; TRBD1 is a possible D gene (5 bases). CDR1 and CDR2 (germline): LGHNA, YNFKEQ. CDR3 length equals 16 residues. V lost 0 bases to trimming and J lost 4 bases, with 16 bases between them. DNA for the CDR3: TGTGCCAGCAGCCAAGATACAGGACAAAAGTCGTACGAGCAGTACTTC. It encodes CASSQDTGQKSYEQYF.

The chain uses TRBV5-1 and TRBJ2-5; D is ambiguous. V was clipped by 1 base and J by 0 bases, with 4 bases between them. Germline loops: CDR1 SGHRS, CDR2 YFSETQ. There are 13 residues in the CDR3. In nucleotides, the CDR3 is TGCGCCAGCAGCTTGACAAACCAAGAGACCCAGTACTTC. The encoded protein is CASSLTNQETQYF.

J is TRBJ2-7 and V is TRBV7-2; the match to TRBD2 covers 8 bases. CDR1 and CDR2 (germline): SGHTA, FQGNSA. With V trimmed by 6 bases and J by 1 base, 5 bases remained unmatched. This CDR3 region has 14 residues. The CDR3 is CASRSSGGSYEQYF. CDR3 DNA sequence: TGTGCCAGCAGATCAAGCGGGGGTTCCTACGAGCAGTACTTC. The variable domain in full, completed from reference TRBV7-2 and TRBJ2-7, reads GAGVSQSPSNKVTEKGKDVELRCDPISGHTALYWYRQSLGQGLEFLIYFQGNSAPDKSGLPSDRFSAERTGGSVSTLTIQRTQQEDSAVYLCASRSSGGSYEQYFGPGTRLTVT.

V and J are TRBV6-6 and TRBJ2-1; D not resolved. From germline, CDR1 is MNHNY and CDR2 SVGAGI (reference sequence). V lost 6 bases and J 8 bases, leaving 5 bases between the germline ends. The CDR3 runs 10 residues. CDR3 nucleotides: TGTGCCAGCAGCCTTTATGAGCAGTTCTTC. This codes for CASSLYEQFF.

V gene TRBV6-5 combines with J gene TRBJ2-5, with TRBD1 matching 10 bases. Near its end, the DNA agrees better with TRBJ2-7, so the J call may be wrong. CDR1 and CDR2 from the germline V gene are MNHEY and SVGAGI. The CDR3 totals 15 residues. This CDR3 is CASSFGTGAPYEQYF. The CDR3 coding sequence is TGTGCCAGCAGCTTTGGGACAGGGGCCCCCTACGAGCAGTACTTC.

This chain links TRBV27 with TRBJ2-7, with D perhaps matching TRBD1 (6 bases). This CDR3 is 15 amino acids long. Trimming shortened V by 2 bases and J by 2 bases, and 13 bases separated the two germline ends. Per germline, CDR1 MNHEY and CDR2 SMNVEV (reference sequence). CDR3 sequence: CASSLSTGSTYEQYF. In nucleotides, the CDR3 is TGTGCCAGCAGTTTAAGTACAGGGTCCACCTACGAGCAGTACTTC.

V and J are TRBV7-9 and TRBJ2-1; the D is unclear. V was cut by 3 bases and J by 4 bases, with 10 bases left in between. The CDR3 contains 14 residues. Looked up from germline, CDR1 is SEHNR and CDR2 is FQNEAQ (reference sequence). CDR3: CASSLVNIYNEQFF. As DNA, the CDR3 is TGTGCCAGCAGCTTGGTGAACATATACAATGAGCAGTTCTTC.

CDR3 residues: CASSLGYSGANVLTF. CDR3 in DNA: TGTGCCAGCTCTCTCGGGTATTCTGGGGCCAACGTCCTGACTTTC. This rearrangement joins TRBV6-5 to TRBJ2-6; D not certain. This CDR3 region has 15 residues. Trimming took off 8 bases at V and 1 base at J, with 12 bases between the two ends. Germline V CDR1 and CDR2: MNHEY, SVGAGI.

This rearrangement joins TRBV5-6 to TRBJ1-1; the match to TRBD1 covers 7 bases. The CDR3 runs 15 residues. From germline, CDR1 is SGHDT and CDR2 YYEEEE. Unmatched junction bases numbered 9, after V lost 4 bases and J lost 3 bases. The CDR3 sequence is CASSPSGQGDTEAFF. The CDR3 nucleotides read TGTGCCAGCAGCCCCAGTGGGCAGGGGGACACTGAAGCTTTCTTT.

The V gene is TRBV7-8, the J gene TRBJ2-2; the match to TRBD1 covers 7 bases. CDR3 length: 14 residues. With V trimmed by 8 bases and J by 5 bases, 8 bases remained unmatched. Germline V gene data show CDR1 as SGHVS and CDR2 as FQNEAQ. As DNA, the CDR3 is TGTGCCAGCCGTTCTACAGGGGCGACCGGGGAGCTGTTTTTT. Its protein is CASRSTGATGELFF.

The chain is built from TRBV7-2 and TRBJ1-3; D not resolved. V lost 0 bases and J 4 bases, leaving 4 bases between the germline ends. The germline V gene encodes CDR1 SGHTA and CDR2 FQGNSA. The CDR3 sequence is 13 residues long. The CDR3 DNA reads TGTGCCAGCAGCTTAGCCCAAGGAAACACCATATATTTT. Translation gives CASSLAQGNTIYF.

The chain combines TRBV2 with TRBJ2-3, with TRBD2 matching 13 bases. The CDR3 runs 16 residues. V shed 6 bases and J 4 bases; nucleotides not matched to a gene: 7. CDR1 is SNHLY, CDR2 FYNNEI, per germline. The CDR3: CASSPGLAGAPDTQYF. The CDR3 nucleotides are TGTGCCAGCAGCCCTGGACTAGCGGGGGCCCCAGATACGCAGTATTTT.

This chain joins TRBV6-5 and TRBJ1-2; D gene uncertain. The CDR3 sequence is 14 residues long. The V end lost 2 bases, the J end lost 3 bases, and 10 bases lay between the germline ends. Germline CDR1 is MNHEY and CDR2 is SVGAGI. CDR3 DNA: TGTGCCAGCAGTTACAAGCTGTCTTACTATGGCTACACCTTC. Translating it yields CASSYKLSYYGYTF.

The chain employs TRBV5-8 and TRBJ1-2; TRBD1 might be the D (5 bases). The germline CDR1 and CDR2 sequences are SGHTS and YDEGEE. With 0 bases removed from V and 3 bases from J, the gap between germline ends came to 9 bases. CDR3 length equals 14 residues. In nucleotides, the CDR3 is TGTGCCAGCAGCTTGGAGGACAACTACTATGGCTACACCTTC. This gives the protein CASSLEDNYYGYTF.

The rearrangement uses TRBV19 and TRBJ1-5, with D possibly TRBD1 on 5 matching bases. The CDR3 loop spans 14 amino acids. Germline V gene data show CDR1 as LNHDA and CDR2 as SQIVND (reference sequence). Trimming took 0 bases from V and 4 from J, leaving 7 bases between them. The CDR3 loop reads CASSIEAGNQPQHF. For the CDR3, the DNA is TGTGCCAGTAGTATAGAGGCAGGGAATCAGCCCCAGCATTTT.

The chain links TRBV9 to TRBJ2-5; 8 bases line up with TRBD1. There are 15 residues in the CDR3. Germline V gene sequence: CDR1 SGDLS, CDR2 YYNGEE. J gave up 5 bases and V 0 bases, and 6 bases lay outside the gene matches. The CDR3: CASSVGTGWTETQYF. The DNA for the CDR3 is TGTGCCAGCAGCGTAGGGACAGGGTGGACGGAGACCCAGTACTTC.

The chain combines TRBV7-3 with TRBJ2-3; TRBD2 matches at 8 bases. The CDR3 consists of 15 residues. The V gene's germline CDR1 is SGHTA and CDR2 FQGTGA. The J segment lost 0 bases and the V segment lost 4 bases, leaving 3 bases of the junction unmatched. CDR3 in DNA: TGTGCCAGCAGCTCGGCTAGCGGGAGCACAGATACGCAGTATTTT. This codes for CASSSASGSTDTQYF.

CDR3 in DNA: TGTGCCAGCAGCGGGACAGGGCATCAGCCCCAGCATTTT. Protein: CASSGTGHQPQHF. This chain joins TRBV7-8 and TRBJ1-5; 9 nucleotides agree with TRBD1. V shed 5 bases, J shed 5 bases, and the junction held 1 base outside the gene matches. Germline assignment: CDR1 SGHVS and CDR2 FQNEAQ. CDR3 size: 13 residues.

The rearrangement joins TRBV4-2 to TRBJ1-3, with 9 bases fitting TRBD1. The CDR3 runs 16 residues. Unmatched junction bases numbered 4, after V lost 0 bases and J lost 4 bases. Germline assignment: CDR1 LGHNA and CDR2 YNFKEQ. This CDR3 reads CASSQDWTGVGNTIYF. CDR3 DNA sequence: TGTGCCAGCAGCCAAGATTGGACAGGGGTAGGAAACACCATATATTTT.